The 5 T cell receptor beta chains reported below all come from one sample, sequenced in a study of STAT3 mutations in large granular lymphocyte leukemia. Study-level points and caveats: In T-cell large granular lymphocyte leukemia, about half of patients showed multiple immunodominant subclonotypes.

These receptors' targets are unknown. This table comes from immunoSEQ multiplex PCR, and its TCRdb copy is limited to in-frame clones, with some not included. The table has some 10,000 clones, approximately 90% seen once. The sequencing sample was made of peripheral blood mononuclear cells. All receptors derive from a man in his sixties with T-cell large granular lymphocyte leukemia. Some clones in this sample may be carry-over from other donors' samples.

This chain joins TRBV15 and TRBJ1-2, with D hard to call. Trimming left V 0 bases short and J 8 bases short, with 13 bases between. Germline V gives CDR1 LNHNV, CDR2 YYDKDF (reference sequence). CDR3 size: 14 residues. CDR3 amino acids: CATSREDSIYGYTF. In DNA form, the CDR3 reads TGTGCCACCAGCAGAGAGGACTCTATATACGGCTACACCTTC.

This clone was seen more than once but under ten times. The chain couples TRBV4-2 to TRBJ1-2, with TRBD1 matching over 11 bases. This CDR3 has 15 residues. The ends lost 2 bases at V and 8 bases at J; junction bases unmatched: 7. Germline loops: CDR1 LGHNA, CDR2 YNFKEQ. CDR3 in amino acids: CASSQPTGTGGGYTF. CDR3 in DNA: TGTGCCAGCAGCCAACCTACCGGGACAGGGGGAGGCTACACCTTC.

In this sample, this clone turned up a few times. The chain is built from TRBV4-1 and TRBJ1-2, with D hard to call. Germline assignment: CDR1 MGHRA and CDR2 YSYEKL. The ends were cut back, 1 base at V and 3 bases at J, with 9 bases in the middle. The CDR3 extends over 14 amino acids. CDR3 nucleotides: TGCGCCAGCAGCCAAGGTCCCAGCGACTATGGCTACACCTTC. Translated, it gives CASSQGPSDYGYTF.

The rearrangement joins TRBV6-5 to TRBJ2-5; D tentatively fits TRBD1 or TRBD2 (5 bases each). Germline CDR1 is MNHEY and CDR2 is SVGAGI. Trimming removed 8 bases from V and 1 base from J, with 17 bases in between. This CDR3 is 15 amino acids long. The CDR3 nucleotides read TGTGCCAGCTGGCAAGTGGGGGTCACCCAAGAGACCCAGTACTTC. It specifies CASWQVGVTQETQYF.

This clone counts as large. The V call is TRBV5-1, the J call TRBJ2-7; D is unresolved. Trimming took off 5 bases at V and 0 bases at J, with 15 bases between the two ends. The CDR3 length is 15 residues. Germline V CDR1 and CDR2: SGHRS, YFSETQ. CDR3 in DNA: TGCGCCAGCAGATTGTCGAGCCCCTACTCCTACGAGCAGTACTTC. Amino acids: CASRLSSPYSYEQYF.